The rows below give T cell receptor beta chains drawn from one sample of a study of blood T cell repertoires in COVID-19. The method was immunoSEQ multiplex PCR; TCRdb's version includes in-frame clones alone and lacks a portion of them. The sample includes a few hundred thousand clones, roughly 86% seen only once; the top ten take over 2.5%. Sequencing input: peripheral blood. These receptors all stem from a man between 60 and 75 years old with acute or convalescent COVID-19. CDR3s include the opening cysteine and the closing phenylalanine or tryptophan. The D gene is left open where the match is weak. Rows may omit the clone size; those that give it use once, few, many or a size class.

TRBD1	TRBJ1-3	.	TRBV18	CASSPMGQLSGNTIYF	TGTGCCAGCTCACCGATGGGACAGCTCTCTGGAAACACCATATATTTT
.	TRBJ2-3	.	TRBV5-1	CASSSYSRGASTDTQYF	TGCGCCAGCAGCTCCTATAGTCGGGGGGCTAGCACAGATACGCAGTATTTT
.	TRBJ2-7	many	TRBV15	CATSRDYPPWGGVFREQYF	TGTGCCACCAGCAGAGATTACCCCCCTTGGGGCGGGGTTTTTCGCGAGCAGTACTTC
.	TRBJ2-5	.	TRBV9	CASSIGTGGTQYF	TGTGCCAGCAGCATTGGGACCGGGGGGACCCAGTACTTC
TRBD1	TRBJ1-2	.	TRBV5-1	CASSLGSGGRYGYTF	TGCGCCAGCAGCTTGGGTTCAGGGGGCAGGTATGGCTACACCTTC
TRBD1	TRBJ2-5	.	TRBV7-9	CASSYGTGVMETQYF	TGTGCCAGCAGCTATGGGACAGGGGTAATGGAGACCCAGTACTTC
TRBD2	TRBJ2-1	.	TRBV4-1	CASSQSSSGGNNEQFF	TGCGCCAGCAGCCAAAGCAGTAGCGGGGGCAACAATGAGCAGTTCTTC
TRBD1	TRBJ2-3	once	TRBV7-8	CASSYIQGARSTDTQYF	TGTGCCAGCAGCTATATACAGGGGGCGAGGAGCACAGATACGCAGTATTTT
.	TRBJ2-7	.	TRBV19	CASSDSGESYEQYF	TGTGCCAGTAGTGACTCGGGGGAGTCCTACGAGCAGTACTTC
.	TRBJ1-4	.	TRBV19	CASGEERREKLFF	TGTGCCAGTGGGGAGGAACGAAGGGAAAAACTGTTTTTT
TRBD1	TRBJ2-5	.	TRBV15	CATTGGQGEVETQYF	TGTGCCACGACCGGGGGACAGGGGGAAGTGGAGACCCAGTACTTC
.	TRBJ1-5	.	TRBV27	CASFPGGAQNQPQHF	TGTGCCAGCTTCCCTGGGGGGGCCCAAAATCAGCCCCAGCATTTT
TRBD2	TRBJ2-1	once	TRBV7-3	CASRPGGGPYNEQFF	TGTGCCAGCCGACCTGGGGGGGGACCCTACAATGAGCAGTTCTTC
TRBD1	TRBJ2-2	.	TRBV6-5	CASRTGQGYTGELFF	TGTGCCAGCAGAACCGGACAGGGGTACACCGGGGAGCTGTTTTTT
TRBD2	TRBJ2-1	.	TRBV5-1	CASSLVGTSGVSGYNEQFF	TGCGCCAGCAGCTTGGTTGGGACTAGCGGGGTGTCGGGATACAATGAGCAGTTCTTC
.	TRBJ2-7	.	TRBV5-8	CAGTGEAGPTYEQYF	TGTGCCGGAACGGGGGAGGCAGGTCCTACCTACGAGCAGTACTTC
TRBD2	TRBJ2-3	.	TRBV25-1	CASSERTSGGLGETQYF	TGTGCCAGCAGTGAACGGACTAGCGGGGGGCTGGGGGAGACGCAGTATTTT
.	TRBJ2-5	.	TRBV7-6	CASSPARETQYF	TGTGCCAGCAGCCCCGCTAGGGAGACCCAGTACTTC
.	TRBJ1-1	.	TRBV3-1/TRBV3-2	CASSRDREAFF	TGTGCCAGCAGCCGAGACAGGGAAGCTTTCTTT
TRBD1	TRBJ1-2	.	TRBV9	CASSGITQGAYGYTF	TGTGCCAGCAGCGGAATCACACAGGGGGCCTATGGCTACACCTTC
TRBD2	TRBJ2-5	.	TRBV9	CASSGQMSGGAGETQYF	TGTGCCAGCAGCGGACAGATGAGCGGGGGGGCCGGGGAGACCCAGTACTTC
.	TRBJ1-2	.	TRBV18	CASSTVGLGDGYTF	TGTGCCAGCTCGACCGTCGGATTAGGGGATGGCTACACCTTC
TRBD1	TRBJ2-3	.	TRBV7-6	CASGSQGSPTDTQYF	TGTGCCAGCGGCTCACAGGGGAGCCCCACAGATACGCAGTATTTT
TRBD1	TRBJ2-7	once	TRBV2	CASRQGNYEQYF	TGTGCCAGCCGACAGGGTAATTACGAGCAGTACTTC
TRBD1	TRBJ1-2	.	TRBV6-6	CASSYEGASNYGYTF	TGTGCCAGCAGTTACGAGGGGGCGAGCAACTATGGCTACACCTTC
.	TRBJ1-2	.	TRBV2	CASSGTSANYGYTF	TGTGCCAGCAGTGGGACAAGCGCTAACTATGGCTACACCTTC
TRBD1	TRBJ1-3	.	TRBV5-6	CASSRGQGILYF	TGTGCCAGCAGCCGGGGACAGGGGATCCTATATTTT
TRBD1	TRBJ2-1	.	TRBV5-1	CASSPGQASYHNEQFF	TGCGCCAGCAGCCCAGGACAGGCGTCCTACCACAATGAGCAGTTCTTC
TRBD1	TRBJ1-2	.	TRBV28	CASSPPTGGTGNGYTF	TGTGCCAGCAGTCCCCCGACAGGGGGAACCGGCAATGGCTACACCTTC
TRBD1	TRBJ2-7	.	TRBV7-2	CASSPGQARGYEQYF	TGTGCCAGCAGCCCTGGACAGGCGAGGGGCTACGAGCAGTACTTC
TRBD1	TRBJ1-1	.	TRBV7-3	CASSLTRGLRSTEAFF	TGTGCCAGCAGCTTAACCAGGGGGCTTAGGAGCACTGAAGCTTTCTTT
TRBD1	TRBJ1-1	.	TRBV27	CASSLSGGWMNTEAFF	TGTGCCAGCAGTTTGTCAGGGGGCTGGATGAACACTGAAGCTTTCTTT